This TCR beta chain came from a study of PD-1 blockade in classical Hodgkin lymphoma. Study-level findings and limits: Newly diagnosed patients were said to have less baseline TCR diversity than healthy donors did.

The CDR3 runs 15 residues. Trimming stripped 2 bases from V and 4 bases from J, with 12 bases between. From germline, CDR1 is MNHNS and CDR2 SASEGT. The method was immunoSEQ multiplex PCR; TCRdb's version includes in-frame clones alone and lacks a portion of them. Altogether tens of thousands of clones are present, over 90% being singletons, with the ten largest covering more than 2%. As for time point: newly diagnosed, previously untreated cHL patient sample. Researchers used newly diagnosed, untreated classical Hodgkin lymphoma PBMCs for comparison. Turning to this clone: The antigen remains undetermined.

The chain links TRBV6-1 to TRBJ1-3; D is unresolved. This sequence originates from a human donor with classical Hodgkin lymphoma. Sequencing was carried out using peripheral blood mononuclear cells (PBMCs). The CDR3 protein is CASSEQELSGNTIYF. The CDR3 DNA sequence: TGTGCCAGCAGTGAACAGGAGTTGTCCGGAAACACCATATATTTT.